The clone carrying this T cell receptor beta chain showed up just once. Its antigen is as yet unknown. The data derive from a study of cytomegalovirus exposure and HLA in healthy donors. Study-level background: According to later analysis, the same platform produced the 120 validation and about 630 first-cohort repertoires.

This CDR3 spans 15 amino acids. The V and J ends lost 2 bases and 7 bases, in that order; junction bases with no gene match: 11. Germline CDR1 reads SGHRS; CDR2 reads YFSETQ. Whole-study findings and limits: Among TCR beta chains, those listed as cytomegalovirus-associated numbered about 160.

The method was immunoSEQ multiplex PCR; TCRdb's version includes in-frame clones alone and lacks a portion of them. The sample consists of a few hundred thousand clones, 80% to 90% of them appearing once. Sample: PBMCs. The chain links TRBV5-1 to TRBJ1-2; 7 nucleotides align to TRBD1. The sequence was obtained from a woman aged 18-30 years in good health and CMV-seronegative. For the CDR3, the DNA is TGCGCCAGCAGCTTTACGACAGGGCCCACTACTGGCTACACCTTC. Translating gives CASSFTTGPTTGYTF.